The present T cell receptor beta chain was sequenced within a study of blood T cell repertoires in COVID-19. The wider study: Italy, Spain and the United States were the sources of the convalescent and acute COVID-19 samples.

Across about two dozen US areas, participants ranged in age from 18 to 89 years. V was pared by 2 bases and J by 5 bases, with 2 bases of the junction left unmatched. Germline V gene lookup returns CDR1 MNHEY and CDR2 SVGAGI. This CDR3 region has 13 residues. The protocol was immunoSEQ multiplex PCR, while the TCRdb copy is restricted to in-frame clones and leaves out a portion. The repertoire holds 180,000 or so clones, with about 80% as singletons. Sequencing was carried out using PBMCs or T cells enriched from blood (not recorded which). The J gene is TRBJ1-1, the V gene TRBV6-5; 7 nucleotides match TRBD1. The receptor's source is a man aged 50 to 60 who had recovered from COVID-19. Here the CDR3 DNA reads TGTGCCAGCAGTTACGACAGGGTGACTGAAGCTTTCTTT. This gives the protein CASSYDRVTEAFF.